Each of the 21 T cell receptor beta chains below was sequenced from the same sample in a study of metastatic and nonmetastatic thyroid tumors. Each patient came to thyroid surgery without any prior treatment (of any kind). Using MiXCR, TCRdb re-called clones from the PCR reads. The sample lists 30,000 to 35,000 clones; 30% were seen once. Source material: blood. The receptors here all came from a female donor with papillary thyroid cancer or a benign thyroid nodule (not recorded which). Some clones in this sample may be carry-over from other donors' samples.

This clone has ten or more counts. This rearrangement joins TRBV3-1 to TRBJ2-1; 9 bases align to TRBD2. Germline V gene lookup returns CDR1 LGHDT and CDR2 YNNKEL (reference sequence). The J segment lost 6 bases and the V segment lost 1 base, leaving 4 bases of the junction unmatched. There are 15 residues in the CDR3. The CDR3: CASSQVAGGGNEQFF. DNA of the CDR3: TGTGCCAGCAGCCAAGTTGCGGGAGGGGGCAATGAGCAGTTCTTC.

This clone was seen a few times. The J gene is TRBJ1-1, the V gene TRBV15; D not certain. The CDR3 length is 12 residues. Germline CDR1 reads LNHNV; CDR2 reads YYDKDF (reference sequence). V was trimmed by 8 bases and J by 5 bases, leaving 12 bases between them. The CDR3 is CATVKAGTEAFF. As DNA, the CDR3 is TGTGCCACCGTCAAGGCAGGAACTGAAGCTTTCTTT.

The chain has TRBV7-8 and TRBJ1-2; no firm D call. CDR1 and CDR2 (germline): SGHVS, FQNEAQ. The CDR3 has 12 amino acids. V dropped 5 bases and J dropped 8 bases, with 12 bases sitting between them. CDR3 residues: CASSPGGLGYTF. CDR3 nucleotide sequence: TGTGCCAGCAGCCCAGGAGGACTCGGCTACACCTTC.

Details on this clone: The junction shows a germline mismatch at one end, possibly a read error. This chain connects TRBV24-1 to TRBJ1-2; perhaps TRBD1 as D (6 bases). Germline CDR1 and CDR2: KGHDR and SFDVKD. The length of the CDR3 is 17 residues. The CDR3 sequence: CANSDHFAIAGEYGYTF. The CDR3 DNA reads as TGTGCCAACAGTGATCATTTCGCAATTGCAGGGGAGTATGGATACACCTTC.

The DNA of the CDR3 is TGTGCCAGTCGGAGAGGAGGGCCCTCGGGGAATGAGAGGTTCTTC. Its protein is CASRRGGPSGNERFF. The chain couples TRBV19 to TRBJ2-1; D possibly corresponds to TRBD2 (6 bases). This CDR3 contains 15 residues. Trimming stripped 8 bases from V and 15 bases from J, with 29 bases between. CDR1 LNHDA and CDR2 SQIVND come from the germline V gene (reference sequence).

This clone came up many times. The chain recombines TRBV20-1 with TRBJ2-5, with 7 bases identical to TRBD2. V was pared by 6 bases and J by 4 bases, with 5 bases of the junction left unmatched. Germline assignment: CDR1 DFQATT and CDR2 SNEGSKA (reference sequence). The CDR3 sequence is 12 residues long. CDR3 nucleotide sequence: TGCAGTGCGCAGGGACTACCAGAGACCCAGTACTTC. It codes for CSAQGLPETQYF.

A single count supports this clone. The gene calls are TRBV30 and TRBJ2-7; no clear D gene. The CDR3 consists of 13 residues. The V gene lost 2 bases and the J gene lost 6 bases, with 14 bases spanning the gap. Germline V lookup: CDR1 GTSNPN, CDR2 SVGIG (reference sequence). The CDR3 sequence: CAWSPKAWSEQYF. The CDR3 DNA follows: TGTGCCTGGAGTCCCAAGGCCTGGAGCGAGCAGTACTTC.

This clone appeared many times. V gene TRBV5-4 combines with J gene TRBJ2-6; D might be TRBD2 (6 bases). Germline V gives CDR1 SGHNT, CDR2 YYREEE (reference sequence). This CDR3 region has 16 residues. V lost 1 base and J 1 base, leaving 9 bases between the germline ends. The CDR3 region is CASSLTEGSGANVLTF. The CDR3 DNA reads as TGTGCCAGCAGCTTGACGGAGGGGTCTGGGGCCAACGTCCTGACTTTC.

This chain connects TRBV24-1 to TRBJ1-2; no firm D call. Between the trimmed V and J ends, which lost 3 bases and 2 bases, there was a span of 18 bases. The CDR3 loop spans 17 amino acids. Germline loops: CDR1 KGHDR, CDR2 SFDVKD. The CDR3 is CATSDAKVPDRNYGYTF. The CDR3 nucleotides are TGTGCCACCAGTGATGCCAAAGTCCCGGATAGGAACTATGGCTACACCTTC.

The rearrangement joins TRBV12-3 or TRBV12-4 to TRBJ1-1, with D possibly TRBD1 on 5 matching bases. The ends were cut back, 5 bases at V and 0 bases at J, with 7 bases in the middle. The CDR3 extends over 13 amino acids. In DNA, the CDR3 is TGTGCCAGCAGTGGGGGACTGAACACTGAAGCTTTCTTT. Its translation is CASSGGLNTEAFF.

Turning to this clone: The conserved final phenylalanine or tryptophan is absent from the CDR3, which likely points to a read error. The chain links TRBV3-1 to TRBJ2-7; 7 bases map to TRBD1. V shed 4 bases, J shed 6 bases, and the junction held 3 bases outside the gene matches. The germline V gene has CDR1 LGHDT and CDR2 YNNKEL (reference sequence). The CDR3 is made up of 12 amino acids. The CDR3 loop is CASSLDRVEQYL. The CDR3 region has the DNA TGTGCCAGCAGCCTCGACAGGGTCGAGCAGTACCTC.

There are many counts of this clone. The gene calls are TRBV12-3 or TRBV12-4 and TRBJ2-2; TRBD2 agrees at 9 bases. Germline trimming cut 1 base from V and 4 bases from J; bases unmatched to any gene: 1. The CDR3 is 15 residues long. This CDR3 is CASSLERGATGELFF. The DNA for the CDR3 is TGTGCCAGCAGTTTAGAGCGGGGGGCCACCGGGGAGCTGTTTTTT.

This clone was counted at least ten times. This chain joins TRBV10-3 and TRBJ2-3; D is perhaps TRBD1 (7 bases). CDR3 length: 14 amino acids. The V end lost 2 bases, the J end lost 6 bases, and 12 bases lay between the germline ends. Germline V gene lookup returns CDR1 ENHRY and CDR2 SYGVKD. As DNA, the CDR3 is TGTGCCATCAGTGAGGACAGGGAGGTGGATACGCAGTATTTT. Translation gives CAISEDREVDTQYF.

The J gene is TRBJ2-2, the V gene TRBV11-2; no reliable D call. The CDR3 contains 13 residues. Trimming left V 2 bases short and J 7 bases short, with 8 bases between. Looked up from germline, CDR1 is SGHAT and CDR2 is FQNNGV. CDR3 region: CASSLTVGGELFF. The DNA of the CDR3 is TGTGCCAGCAGCTTAACGGTTGGCGGGGAGCTGTTTTTT.

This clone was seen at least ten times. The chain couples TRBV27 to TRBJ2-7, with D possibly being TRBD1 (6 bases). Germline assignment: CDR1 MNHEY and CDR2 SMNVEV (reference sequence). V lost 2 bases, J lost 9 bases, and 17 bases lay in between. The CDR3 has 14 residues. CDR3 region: CASSLIEGRQVQYF. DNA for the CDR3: TGTGCCAGCAGTTTAATCGAGGGCAGACAGGTGCAGTACTTC.

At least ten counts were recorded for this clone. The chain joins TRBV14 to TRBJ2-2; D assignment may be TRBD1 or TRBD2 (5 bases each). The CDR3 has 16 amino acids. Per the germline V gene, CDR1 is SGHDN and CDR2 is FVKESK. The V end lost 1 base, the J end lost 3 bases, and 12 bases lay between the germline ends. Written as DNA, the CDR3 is TGTGCCAGCAGCCAAGTGACGGGGCGCCACACCGGGGAGCTGTTTTTT. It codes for CASSQVTGRHTGELFF.

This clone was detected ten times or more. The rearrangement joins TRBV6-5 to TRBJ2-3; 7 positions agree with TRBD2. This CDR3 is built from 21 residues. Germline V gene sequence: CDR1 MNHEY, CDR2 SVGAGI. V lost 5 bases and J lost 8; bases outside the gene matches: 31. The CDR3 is CASSPPFRGGPRLPRLGTQYF. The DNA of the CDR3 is TGTGCCAGCAGTCCCCCCTTTAGGGGAGGGCCGCGGTTACCCCGGCTAGGTACGCAGTATTTT.

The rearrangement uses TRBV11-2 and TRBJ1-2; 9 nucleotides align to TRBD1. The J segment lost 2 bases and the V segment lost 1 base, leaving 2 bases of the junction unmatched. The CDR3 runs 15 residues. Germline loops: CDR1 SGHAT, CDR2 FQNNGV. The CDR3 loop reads CASSLGGTGNYGYTF. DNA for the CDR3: TGTGCCAGCAGCTTAGGGGGGACAGGGAACTATGGCTACACCTTC.

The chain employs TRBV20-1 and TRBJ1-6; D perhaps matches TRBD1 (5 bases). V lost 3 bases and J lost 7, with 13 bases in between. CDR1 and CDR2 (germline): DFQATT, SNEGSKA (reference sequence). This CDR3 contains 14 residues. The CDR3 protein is CSARRGRDNSPLHF. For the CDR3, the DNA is TGCAGTGCTAGGAGGGGCAGGGACAATTCACCCCTCCACTTT.

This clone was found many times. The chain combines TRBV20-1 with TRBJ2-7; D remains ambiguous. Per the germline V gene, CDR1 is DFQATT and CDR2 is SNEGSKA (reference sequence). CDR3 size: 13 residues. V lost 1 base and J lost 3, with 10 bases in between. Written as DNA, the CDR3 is TGCAGTGCTAGAGGAAGAACGGACTACGAGCAGTACTTC. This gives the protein CSARGRTDYEQYF.

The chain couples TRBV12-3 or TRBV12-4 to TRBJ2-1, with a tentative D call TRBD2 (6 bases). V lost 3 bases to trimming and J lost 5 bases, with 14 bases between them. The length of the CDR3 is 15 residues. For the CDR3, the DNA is TGTGCCAGCAGTTTGGCGGGACTGCAGGACAATGAGCAGTTCTTC. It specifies CASSLAGLQDNEQFF.